What follows describes a single TCR beta chain. This receptor's antigen is unknown. Qualities for individual bases were not recorded, and no much larger clone is one base off. CD4+ and CD8+ cells were isolated by positive magnetic bead selection on an AutoMACS, and purity was checked by flow cytometry. A TCR V beta antibody panel was used in flow cytometry to screen first for clonal expansions, which were then characterized by TCRB deep sequencing of sorted CD8+ fractions. Peripheral blood mononuclear cells were obtained using density gradient separation with Ficoll-Paque PLUS. DNA was extracted from CD4-enriched, CD8-enriched or PBMC samples with Nucleospin Tissue or Tissue XS kits and quantified with a Qubit 2.0 fluorometer. V and J lose 0 bases and 0 bases, and a span of 3 bases separates them. The CDR1 and CDR2 encoded by the germline V gene are LGHNA and YNFKEQ. Inclusive of the bounding cysteine and phenylalanine, the CDR3 is 15 residues long. The DNA shown is the 45-base CDR3, in frame from base 1.

This specimen comes from a study of somatic mutations in cytotoxic T cells in rheumatoid arthritis (dated by TCRdb to about 2017). General notes on the study: Peripheral blood (roughly 33 ml EDTA) was collected from patients immediately after diagnosis and before any treatment began. A FACSAria II or Sony SH800 was used to flow-sort some V beta antibody-stained T-cell populations at nearly 100% purity, and TCRB sequencing was also done on sorted V beta1+ cells. Whether expanded CD8+ T-cell clones in untreated, newly diagnosed rheumatoid arthritis carry somatic mutations was the study question, and clonality was characterized with TCRB deep sequencing. TCRB deep sequencing was performed for some 65 rheumatoid arthritis patients and approximately 18 healthy controls. Median age was essentially the same in the patient group and the control group.

TCRB CDR3 sequencing used the immunoSEQ assay on genomic DNA. The paper's processing steps were these. When patient CD8+ clones exceeding 1% were checked against published virus-specific TCRB sequences, only a few matched. Analyses were restricted to productive TCRB rearrangements. Clonality was expressed as a Shannon entropy-based productive clonality index, with each clone defined by a unique TCRB CDR3 sequence. To calculate repertoire overlap between two samples, the template counts of each clone were considered relative to each sample's total templates. A correlation with a Spearman r of about 0.58 was found between V-gene usage by flow cytometry and V-gene usage by TCRB sequencing. TCRdb stores this immuneACCESS table with in-frame sequences only. Part of the clones is absent; in the studies checked, under half of the shortfall reflects unresolved V genes, and no reason is known for the rest. V, J and clone size were drawn from that table, and D and trimming were deduced from the DNA. The table for this sample lists about 23,000 clones; about 83% of them were counted only once. The ten biggest clones cover about 11% of the sample.

Summary of the overall study and its limitations: In about an eighth of the roughly 65 patients the largest CD8+ clone exceeded 20% of CD8+ cells, and several identical CD8+ TCRB sequences were shared between blood and synovial fluid. Healthy controls showed no age-related increase in CD8+ clonality, whereas patients did (Spearman r=0.49). Viral specificity could not be ruled out by absence from virus-specific databases, and the antigen targets of the expanded CD8+ clones remained unknown. The slight TRBV07 underrepresentation in patients was not adjusted for multiple comparisons. CD8+ T-cell clonality did not differ significantly between rheumatoid arthritis patients and age-matched healthy controls.

The TCR was taken from an adult with rheumatoid arthritis. Sequencing was performed on CD8+ T cells sorted from blood. This sequence uses TRBV4-2 and TRBJ2-6, with no D gene named confidently. The nucleotide sequence reads TGTGCCAGCAGCCAAGACGACTCTGGGGCCAACGTCCTGACTTTC. Translated, this is CASSQDDSGANVLTF.